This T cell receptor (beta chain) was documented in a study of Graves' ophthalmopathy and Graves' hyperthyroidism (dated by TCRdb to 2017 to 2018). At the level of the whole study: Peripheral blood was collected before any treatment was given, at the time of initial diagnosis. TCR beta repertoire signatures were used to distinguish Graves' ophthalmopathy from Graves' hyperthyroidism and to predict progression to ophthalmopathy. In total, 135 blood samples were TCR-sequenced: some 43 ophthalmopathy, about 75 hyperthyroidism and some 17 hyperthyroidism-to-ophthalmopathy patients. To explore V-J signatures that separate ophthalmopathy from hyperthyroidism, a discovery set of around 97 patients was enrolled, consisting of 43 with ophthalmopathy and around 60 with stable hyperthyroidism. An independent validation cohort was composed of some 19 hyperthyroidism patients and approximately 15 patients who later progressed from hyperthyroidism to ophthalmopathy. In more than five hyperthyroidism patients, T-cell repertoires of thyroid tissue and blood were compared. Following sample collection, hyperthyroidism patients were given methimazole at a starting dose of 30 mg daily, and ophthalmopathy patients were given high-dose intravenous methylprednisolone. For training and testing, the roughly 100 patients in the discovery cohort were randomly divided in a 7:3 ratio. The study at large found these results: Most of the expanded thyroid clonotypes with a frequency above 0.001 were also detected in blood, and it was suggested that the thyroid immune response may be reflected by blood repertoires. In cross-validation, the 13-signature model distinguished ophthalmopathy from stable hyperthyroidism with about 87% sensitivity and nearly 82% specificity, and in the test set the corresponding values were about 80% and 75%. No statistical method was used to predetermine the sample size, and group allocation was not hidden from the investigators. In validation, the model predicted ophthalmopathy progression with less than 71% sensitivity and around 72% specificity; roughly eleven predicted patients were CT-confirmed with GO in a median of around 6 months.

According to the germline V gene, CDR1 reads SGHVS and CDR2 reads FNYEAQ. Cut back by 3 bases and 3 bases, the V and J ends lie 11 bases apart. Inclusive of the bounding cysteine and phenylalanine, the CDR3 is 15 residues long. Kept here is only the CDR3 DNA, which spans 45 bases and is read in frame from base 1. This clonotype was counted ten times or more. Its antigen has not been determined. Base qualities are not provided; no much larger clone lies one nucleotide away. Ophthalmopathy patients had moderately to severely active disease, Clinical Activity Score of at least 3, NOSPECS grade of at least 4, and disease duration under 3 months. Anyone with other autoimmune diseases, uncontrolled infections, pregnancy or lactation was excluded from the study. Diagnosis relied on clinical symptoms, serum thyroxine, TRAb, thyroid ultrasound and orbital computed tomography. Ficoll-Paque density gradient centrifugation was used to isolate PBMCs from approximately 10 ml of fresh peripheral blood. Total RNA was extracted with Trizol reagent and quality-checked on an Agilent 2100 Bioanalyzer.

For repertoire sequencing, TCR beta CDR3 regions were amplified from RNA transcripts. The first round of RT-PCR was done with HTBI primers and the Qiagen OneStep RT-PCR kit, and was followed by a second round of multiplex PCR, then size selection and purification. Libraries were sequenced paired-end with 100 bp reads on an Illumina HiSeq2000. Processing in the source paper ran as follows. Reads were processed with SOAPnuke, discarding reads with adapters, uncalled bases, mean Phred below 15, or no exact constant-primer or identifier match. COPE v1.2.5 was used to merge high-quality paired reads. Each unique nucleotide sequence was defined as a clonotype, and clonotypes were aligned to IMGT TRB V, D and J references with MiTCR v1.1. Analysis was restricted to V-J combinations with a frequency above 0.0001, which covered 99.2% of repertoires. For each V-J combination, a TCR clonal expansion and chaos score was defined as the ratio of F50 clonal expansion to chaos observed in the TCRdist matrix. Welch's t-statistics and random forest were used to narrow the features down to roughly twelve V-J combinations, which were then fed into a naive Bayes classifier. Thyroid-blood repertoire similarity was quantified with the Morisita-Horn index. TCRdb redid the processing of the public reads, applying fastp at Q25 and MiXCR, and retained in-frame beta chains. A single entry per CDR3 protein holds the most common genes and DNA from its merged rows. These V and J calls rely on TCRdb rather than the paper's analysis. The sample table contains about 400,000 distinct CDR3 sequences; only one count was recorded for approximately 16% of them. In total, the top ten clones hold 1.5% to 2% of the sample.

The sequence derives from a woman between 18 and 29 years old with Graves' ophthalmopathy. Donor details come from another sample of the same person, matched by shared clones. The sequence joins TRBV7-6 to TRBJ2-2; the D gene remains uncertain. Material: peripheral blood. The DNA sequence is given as TGTGCCAGCAGCTTCGGACGGAGCTACACCGGGGAGCTGTTTTTT. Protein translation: CASSFGRSYTGELFF.